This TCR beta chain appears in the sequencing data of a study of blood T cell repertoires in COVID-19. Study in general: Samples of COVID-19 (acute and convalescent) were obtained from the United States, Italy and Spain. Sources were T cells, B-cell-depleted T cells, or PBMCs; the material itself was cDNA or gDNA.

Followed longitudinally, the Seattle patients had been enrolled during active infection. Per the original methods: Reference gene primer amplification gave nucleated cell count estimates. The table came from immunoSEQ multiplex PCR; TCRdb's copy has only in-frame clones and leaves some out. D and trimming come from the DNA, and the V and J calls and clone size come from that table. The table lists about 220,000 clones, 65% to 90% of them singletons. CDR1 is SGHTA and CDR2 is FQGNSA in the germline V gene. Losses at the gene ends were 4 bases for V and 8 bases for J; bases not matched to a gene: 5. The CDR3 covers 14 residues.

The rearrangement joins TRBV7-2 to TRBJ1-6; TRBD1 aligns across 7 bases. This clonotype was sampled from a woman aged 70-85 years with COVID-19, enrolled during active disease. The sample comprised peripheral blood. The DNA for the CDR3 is TGTGCCAGCAGCTCCTCTACAGGGGATTCACCCCTCCACTTT. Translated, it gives CASSSSTGDSPLHF.